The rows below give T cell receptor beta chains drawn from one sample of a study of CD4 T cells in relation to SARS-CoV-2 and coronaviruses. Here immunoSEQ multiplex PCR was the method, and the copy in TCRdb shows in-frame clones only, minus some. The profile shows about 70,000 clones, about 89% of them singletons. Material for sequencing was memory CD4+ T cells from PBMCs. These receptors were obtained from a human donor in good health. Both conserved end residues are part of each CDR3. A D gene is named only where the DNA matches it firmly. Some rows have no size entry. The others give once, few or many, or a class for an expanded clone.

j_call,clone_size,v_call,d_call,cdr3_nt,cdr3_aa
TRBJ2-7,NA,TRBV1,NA,TGCACCAGCAGCCCACGGATCCTGCCCCCAGCGGGTGAAGAATCCTACGAGCAGTACTTC,CTSSPRILPPAGEESYEQYF
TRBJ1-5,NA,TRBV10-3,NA,TGTGCCATCAGTGAGGGCGGGGGCGGTGATCAGCCCCAGCATTTT,CAISEGGGGDQPQHF
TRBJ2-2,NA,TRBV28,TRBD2,TGTGCCAGCACTTGGGGGGGCACCGGGGAGCTGTTTTTT,CASTWGGTGELFF
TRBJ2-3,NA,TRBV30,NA,TGTGCCCGGGCAGGCACAGATACGCAGTATTTT,CARAGTDTQYF
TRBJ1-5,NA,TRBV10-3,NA,TGTGCCATCAGTGAGTCGGTAGGGCTCAATCAGCCCCAGCATTTT,CAISESVGLNQPQHF
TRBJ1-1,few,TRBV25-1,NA,TGTGCCAGCAGTGATCGTCGGGGTACCCTGAACACTGAAGCTTTCTTT,CASSDRRGTLNTEAFF
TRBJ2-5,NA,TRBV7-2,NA,TGTGCCAGCAGCTTAACGTCCGGCAAAGAGACCCAGTACTTC,CASSLTSGKETQYF
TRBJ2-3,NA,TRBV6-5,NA,TGTGCCAGCAGTTACACCTCCGGGAGCACAGATACGCAGTATTTT,CASSYTSGSTDTQYF
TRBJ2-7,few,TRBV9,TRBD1,TGTGCCAGCAGCCCCACCGTGGGGACAGGGTCTTACGAGCAGTACTTC,CASSPTVGTGSYEQYF
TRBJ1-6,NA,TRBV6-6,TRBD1,TGTGCCAGCAGTACCGGACAGGTAGGGGGTAATTCACCCCTCCACTTT,CASSTGQVGGNSPLHF
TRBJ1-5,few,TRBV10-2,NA,TGCGCCAGCAGTACGAGCAGCCCCGGTATGACCCAGCATTTT,CASSTSSPGMTQHF
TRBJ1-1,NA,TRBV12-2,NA,TGTGCAAGTCGCACGCCAACATGGCGGTGGAGGAACACTGAAGCTTTCTTT,CASRTPTWRWRNTEAFF
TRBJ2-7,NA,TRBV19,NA,TGTGCCAGTAGTGCCACAAGGGGGGGCGACGAGCAGTACTTC,CASSATRGGDEQYF
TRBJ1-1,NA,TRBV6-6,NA,TGTGCCAGCAGTTACTCGATGCGGGGTAACACTGAAGCTTTCTTT,CASSYSMRGNTEAFF
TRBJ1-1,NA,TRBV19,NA,TGTGCCAGTACAGGACGGATGAACACTGAAGCTTTCTTT,CASTGRMNTEAFF
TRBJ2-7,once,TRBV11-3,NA,TGTGCCAGCAGCCAAAACAGCAGGGCCTACGAGCAGTACTTC,CASSQNSRAYEQYF
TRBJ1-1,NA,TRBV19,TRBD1,TGTGCCAGTAGTACTCGACAGGGCGGGGAAGGTGAAGCTTTCTTT,CASSTRQGGEGEAFF
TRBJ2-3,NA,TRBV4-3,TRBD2,TGCGCCAGCAGCCAAGAATTAGGGGCGGGGGGCTCATCGGCCACAGATACGCAGTATTTT,CASSQELGAGGSSATDTQYF
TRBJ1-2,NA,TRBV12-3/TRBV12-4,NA,TGTGCCACCGGAGGACCAGGAAACTATGGCTACACCTTC,CATGGPGNYGYTF
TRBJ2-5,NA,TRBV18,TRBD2,TGTGCCAGCTCACCAACTAGCGGACAAGAGACCCAGTACTTC,CASSPTSGQETQYF
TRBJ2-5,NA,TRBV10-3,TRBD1,TGTGCCACCAACAGGGGGCAACAAGAGACCCAGTACTTC,CATNRGQQETQYF
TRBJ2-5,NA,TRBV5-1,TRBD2,TGCGCCAGCAGCTTGGGTTCTAGCGGGAGACAAGAGACCCAGTACTTC,CASSLGSSGRQETQYF
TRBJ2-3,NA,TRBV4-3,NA,TGCGCCAGCAGCTCTCCGGGGGTTAGCACAGATACGCAGTATTTT,CASSSPGVSTDTQYF
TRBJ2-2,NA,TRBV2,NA,TGTGCCAGCAGTCCCGGGATCAACACCGGGGAGCTGTTTTTT,CASSPGINTGELFF
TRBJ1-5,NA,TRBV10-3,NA,TGTGCCATCAGTGGACAGCCCAATCAGCCCCAGCATTTT,CAISGQPNQPQHF
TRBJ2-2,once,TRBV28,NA,TGTGCCAGCAGAGCGACCGGGGAGCTGTTTTTT,CASRATGELFF
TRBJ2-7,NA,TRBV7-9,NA,TGTGCCAGCAGACCGACAGTCTACGAGCAGTACTTC,CASRPTVYEQYF
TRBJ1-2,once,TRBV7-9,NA,TGTGCCAGCAGCTTAGGCGGGGGTGTGGGCTACACCTTC,CASSLGGGVGYTF
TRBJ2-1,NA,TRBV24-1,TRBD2,TGTGCCACCAGTACTAGCGGGGGGGCCGCTAATGAGCAGTTCTTC,CATSTSGGAANEQFF
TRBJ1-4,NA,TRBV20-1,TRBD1,TGCAGTGCTAGTTGGGACAGGGGTGAAAAACTGTTTTTT,CSASWDRGEKLFF
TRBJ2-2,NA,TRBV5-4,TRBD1,TGTGCCAGCAGCGGATCACAGGGGGCGCGCGTCACCGGGGAGCTGTTTTTT,CASSGSQGARVTGELFF
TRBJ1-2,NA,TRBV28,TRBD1,TGTGCCAGCAGTTTTTCCCACGGGACAGCGGGCTATGGCTACACCTTC,CASSFSHGTAGYGYTF
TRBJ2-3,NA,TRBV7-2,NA,TGTGCCAGCAGCTTAGCCCCCCCCGGGGGCGTAGCAGATACGCAGTATTTT,CASSLAPPGGVADTQYF
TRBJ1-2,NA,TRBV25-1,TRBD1,TGTGCCAGCAGTCCATCCGGGACAGCCTATGGCTACACCTTC,CASSPSGTAYGYTF
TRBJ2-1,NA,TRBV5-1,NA,TGCGCCAGCAGCCCCGACTTCACCGGCTCCTACAATGAGCAGTTCTTC,CASSPDFTGSYNEQFF
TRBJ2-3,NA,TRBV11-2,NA,TGTGCCAGCAGCTTGTTAGGGGGTTCAGGCACAGATACGCAGTATTTT,CASSLLGGSGTDTQYF